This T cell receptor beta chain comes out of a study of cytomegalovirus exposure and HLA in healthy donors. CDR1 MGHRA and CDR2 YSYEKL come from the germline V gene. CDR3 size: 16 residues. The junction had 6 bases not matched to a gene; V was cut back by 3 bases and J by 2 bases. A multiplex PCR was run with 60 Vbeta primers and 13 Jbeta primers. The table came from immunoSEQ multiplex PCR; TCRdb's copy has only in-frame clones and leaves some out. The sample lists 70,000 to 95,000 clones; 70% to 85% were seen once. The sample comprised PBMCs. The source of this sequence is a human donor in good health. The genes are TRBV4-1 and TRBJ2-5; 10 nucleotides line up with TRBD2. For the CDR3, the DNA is TGCGCCAGCAGCCACCTCCCGACTAGCGGGCAAGAGACCCAGTACTTC. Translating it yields CASSHLPTSGQETQYF.